The entry below gives a single T cell receptor (beta chain) sequence along with its context. Its antigen remains unknown. This entry belongs to a study of T cell responses to AZD1222 COVID-19 vaccine. General study points: Across the whole spike, CD4 TCRs peaked at regions 160-218 and 743-854.

Germline V gene data show CDR1 as LGHDT and CDR2 as YNNKEL (reference sequence). This CDR3 contains 18 residues. Trimming at V came to 1 base and at J to 0 bases, leaving 7 bases not matched to a gene. The repertoire was sequenced with immunoSEQ multiplex PCR; TCRdb's copy has only in-frame clones and lacks some. The sample carries 90,000 to 120,000 clones, about nine tenths recorded once. Sample: peripheral blood, taken on day 0 of AZD1222 vaccination. The gene calls are TRBV3-1 (or the pseudogene TRBV3-2) and TRBJ2-3; TRBD2 agrees at 10 bases. This clonotype originated in an adult in good health. The CDR3 region has the DNA TGTGCCAGCAGCCAAGGGGTAGCGGGGGGACGTAGCACAGATACGCAGTATTTT. It specifies CASSQGVAGGRSTDTQYF.